One sample yielded the 3 T cell receptor beta chains listed below, sequenced in a study of cytomegalovirus exposure and HLA in healthy donors. In the PCR, 60 Vbeta and 13 Jbeta primers were used. Profiling relied on immunoSEQ multiplex PCR, and the TCRdb table lists in-frame clones only, not all of them. Altogether 160,000 or so clones are present, under 80% being singletons, with the ten largest covering about 1.3%. Sequencing used PBMCs. Source of these receptors: a woman in her twenties or thirties in good health and CMV-seronegative.

The chain couples TRBV5-1 to TRBJ2-1; maybe TRBD1 (6 bases). CDR1 and CDR2 (germline): SGHRS, YFSETQ. The CDR3 extends over 14 amino acids. Trimming pared 2 bases from V and 5 bases from J, leaving 11 bases between. The CDR3 region has the DNA TGCGCCAGCAGCTTCGACAGGTCCAACAATGAGCAGTTCTTC. This gives the protein CASSFDRSNNEQFF.

This clone was observed a single time. J is TRBJ1-1 and V is TRBV30; D is uncertain. V gave up 0 bases and J gave up 2 bases, with 7 bases separating them. Germline V gene lookup returns CDR1 GTSNPN and CDR2 SVGIG (reference sequence). The CDR3 spans 13 residues. The CDR3 DNA follows: TGTGCCTGGAGTGTTTCACAAAACACTGAAGCTTTCTTT. Its protein is CAWSVSQNTEAFF.

This clone came up once. The CDR3 sequence: CASSPRTSGEETQYF. CDR3 bases: TGTGCCAGCAGCCCCCGGACTAGCGGGGAAGAGACCCAGTACTTC. The genes are TRBV13 and TRBJ2-5; 12 positions match TRBD2. V dropped 5 bases and J dropped 3; count of bases not matched to a gene: 4. This CDR3 region has 15 residues. CDR1 is PRHDT and CDR2 is FYEKMQ in the germline V gene (reference sequence).